The source of this TCR beta chain is a study of PD-L1 blockade in urothelial cancer. Turning to the study itself: Patients arrived having already received 0 to 3 prior chemotherapy regimens. Timepoints chosen for blood analysis were 3 weeks (second dose) and 6 weeks after treatment start. Blood samples had a median of approximately 150,000 T cells.

Sequencing was performed with immunoSEQ multiplex PCR; in TCRdb, only in-frame clones are kept and a portion is missing. Found here are 70,000 or so clones, 80% to 90% of them singletons; the top ten hold roughly 4.5%. Germline V lookup: CDR1 SGHDN, CDR2 FVKESK. V gave up 4 bases and J gave up 12 bases; unmatched junction bases: 8. The CDR3 loop spans 14 amino acids. Specimen: PBMCs, collected around atezolizumab (anti-PD-L1) treatment. This chain uses TRBV14 with TRBJ2-1, with 11 bases matching TRBD2. The clonotype comes from a man in his 70s with urothelial cancer. As DNA, the CDR3 is TGTGCCAGCAGCCGATCGACTAGCGGGACAGGGCAGTTCTTC. This sequence encodes CASSRSTSGTGQFF.